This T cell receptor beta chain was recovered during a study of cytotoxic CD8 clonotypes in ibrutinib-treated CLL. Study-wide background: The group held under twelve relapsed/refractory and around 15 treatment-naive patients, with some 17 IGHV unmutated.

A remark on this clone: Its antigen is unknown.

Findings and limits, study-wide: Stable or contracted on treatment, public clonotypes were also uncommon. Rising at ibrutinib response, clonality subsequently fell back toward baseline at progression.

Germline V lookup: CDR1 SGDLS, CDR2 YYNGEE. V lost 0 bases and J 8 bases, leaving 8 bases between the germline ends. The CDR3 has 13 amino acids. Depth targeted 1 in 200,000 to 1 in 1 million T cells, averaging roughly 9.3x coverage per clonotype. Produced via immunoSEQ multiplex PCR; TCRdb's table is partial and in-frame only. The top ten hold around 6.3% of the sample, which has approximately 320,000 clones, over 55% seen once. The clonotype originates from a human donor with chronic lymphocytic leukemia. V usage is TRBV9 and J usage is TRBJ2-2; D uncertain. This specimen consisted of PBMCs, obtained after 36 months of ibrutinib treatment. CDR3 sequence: CASSVEKVGELFF. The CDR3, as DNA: TGTGCCAGCAGCGTAGAGAAAGTGGGGGAGCTGTTTTTT.